Following are 14 T cell receptor beta chains from one sample sequenced in a study of Graves' ophthalmopathy and Graves' hyperthyroidism. Amplified TCR beta CDR3 regions were obtained using RNA transcripts as template. Second-round multiplex PCR came after first-round RT-PCR with HTBI primers. MiXCR was run by TCRdb on the multiplex PCR reads, yielding one entry per CDR3 protein. The table records about 220,000 distinct CDR3 sequences, roughly 21% of them present only once. The sequenced sample was peripheral blood. The source is a woman between 50 and 59 years old with Graves' ophthalmopathy.

The chain is built from TRBV7-9 and TRBJ2-7; 9 nucleotides align to TRBD2. V shed 5 bases, J shed 0 bases, and the junction held 5 bases outside the gene matches. The CDR3 extends over 15 amino acids. Germline V gene sequence: CDR1 SEHNR, CDR2 FQNEAQ (reference sequence). The CDR3 sequence is CASSPRLADSYEQYF. In DNA form, the CDR3 reads TGTGCCAGCAGCCCTCGACTAGCGGACTCCTACGAGCAGTACTTC.

The chain combines TRBV12-3 or TRBV12-4 with TRBJ1-5, with D maybe TRBD1 (5 bases). The CDR3 consists of 18 residues. V lost 5 bases and J lost 0, with 20 bases in between. This CDR3 is CASSPISQGLYSNQPQHF. CDR3 bases: TGTGCCAGCAGTCCAATTTCCCAGGGCCTATATAGCAATCAGCCCCAGCATTTT.

At least ten counts were recorded for this clonotype. V usage is TRBV12-3 or TRBV12-4 and J usage is TRBJ1-2; the D is unclear. This CDR3 has 13 amino acids. The germline V and J ends were trimmed by 5 bases and 0 bases, with 7 bases remaining between them. The DNA for the CDR3 is TGTGCCAGCAGTCCGACTTCTAACTATGGCTACACCTTC. It codes for CASSPTSNYGYTF.

This chain uses TRBV20-1 with TRBJ2-7; 12 bases are shared with TRBD1. CDR1 and CDR2 from the germline V gene are DFQATT and SNEGSKA (reference sequence). The CDR3 is 17 amino acids. V gave up 3 bases and J gave up 9 bases; unmatched junction bases: 18. This CDR3 is CSARPPGTGGAEQWQYF. The CDR3 coding sequence is TGCAGTGCTAGGCCCCCCGGGACAGGGGGCGCCGAACAATGGCAGTACTTC.

This clonotype was seen repeatedly, ten times or more. The chain carries TRBV24-1 and TRBJ2-1; the D gene is possibly TRBD2 (6 bases). Germline V lookup: CDR1 KGHDR, CDR2 SFDVKD. The CDR3 length is 15 residues. Trimming took off 2 bases at V and 7 bases at J, with 14 bases between the two ends. In DNA form, the CDR3 reads TGTGCCACCAGTGATTCTAGCGACATCGGGAATGAGCAGTTCTTC. Protein sequence: CATSDSSDIGNEQFF.

This clonotype appeared once. V gene TRBV6-2 or TRBV6-3 combines with J gene TRBJ1-5; D unresolved. Germline V gene data show CDR1 as MNHEY and CDR2 as SVGEGT. V shed 4 bases and J shed 4 bases, with 11 bases lying between them. The CDR3 is 14 amino acids. CDR3 sequence: CASSSTFRNQPQHF. CDR3 DNA sequence: TGTGCCAGCAGTTCGACATTCAGGAATCAGCCCCAGCATTTT.

This clonotype was counted at least ten times. The rearrangement links TRBV28 to TRBJ2-7, with D possibly matching TRBD2 (5 bases). Trimming took off 10 bases at V and 0 bases at J, with 13 bases between the two ends. This CDR3 is built from 13 residues. In germline, CDR1 is MDHEN, CDR2 SYDVKM. The CDR3 is CATTGWISYEQYF. In DNA form, the CDR3 reads TGTGCCACAACGGGATGGATCTCCTACGAGCAGTACTTC. The full variable domain, with the rest looked up from reference TRBV28 and TRBJ2-7, is DVKVTQSSRYLVKRTGEKVFLECVQDMDHENMFWYRQDPGLGLRLIYFSYDVKMKEKGDIPEGYSVSREKKERFSLILESASTNQTSMYLCATTGWISYEQYFGPGTRLTVT.

This clonotype has just a few counts. This sequence joins TRBV30 and TRBJ2-7; D gene unclear. Germline CDR1 is GTSNPN and CDR2 is SVGIG (reference sequence). This CDR3 comprises 12 residues. The V end lost 1 base, the J end lost 2 bases, and 6 bases lay between the germline ends. The CDR3 here is CAWSGGPYEQYF. The DNA for the CDR3 is TGTGCCTGGAGTGGCGGACCCTACGAGCAGTACTTC.

This clonotype was recorded once. This clone may be a read error of a much larger clone one base away. The chain combines TRBV13 with TRBJ1-1, with unresolved D. Germline lookup yields CDR1 PRHDT and CDR2 FYEKMQ (reference sequence). The CDR3 length is 16 residues. The ends were cut back, 7 bases at V and 0 bases at J, with 18 bases in the middle. DNA for the CDR3: TGTGCCAGCATCCTAGCCCTGGAACTTATGAACACTGAAGCTTTCTTT. It yields the protein CASILALELMNTEAFF.

This clonotype has at least ten counts. The chain links TRBV7-2 to TRBJ1-6; a possible D gene is TRBD1 (5 bases). Germline CDR1 reads SGHTA; CDR2 reads FQGNSA. Trimming shortened V by 5 bases and J by 10 bases, and 12 bases separated the two germline ends. CDR3 length: 13 residues. CDR3 DNA sequence: TGTGCCAGCAGCAAGGACGGGGCATCACCCCTCCACTTT. It is translated as CASSKDGASPLHF. The full variable domain, in which reference TRBV7-2 and TRBJ1-6 provide the parts outside the CDR3, is GAGVSQSPSNKVTEKGKDVELRCDPISGHTALYWYRQSLGQGLEFLIYFQGNSAPDKSGLPSDRFSAERTGGSVSTLTIQRTQQEDSAVYLCASSKDGASPLHFGNGTRLTVT.

This clonotype has at least ten counts. V gene TRBV7-6 combines with J gene TRBJ1-5; D is possibly TRBD1 (6 bases). V was cut by 5 bases and J by 3 bases, with 17 bases left in between. The CDR3 is 16 amino acids. The germline V gene encodes CDR1 SGHVS and CDR2 FNYEAQ. For the CDR3, the DNA is TGTGCCAGCAGCCCTATGGGGGCAGGTAACAATCAGCCCCAGCATTTT. This gives the protein CASSPMGAGNNQPQHF.

This clonotype has a count of ten or more. The chain combines TRBV28 with TRBJ2-7; perhaps D is TRBD1 or TRBD2 (5 bases each). CDR3 size: 14 residues. Germline lookup yields CDR1 MDHEN and CDR2 SYDVKM. Trimming took off 2 bases at V and 0 bases at J, with 8 bases between the two ends. The CDR3 here is CASSLGGFSYEQYF. CDR3 bases: TGTGCCAGCAGTTTAGGGGGTTTCTCCTACGAGCAGTACTTC. The whole variable domain, filled in from reference TRBV28 and TRBJ2-7, reads DVKVTQSSRYLVKRTGEKVFLECVQDMDHENMFWYRQDPGLGLRLIYFSYDVKMKEKGDIPEGYSVSREKKERFSLILESASTNQTSMYLCASSLGGFSYEQYFGPGTRLTVT.

This clonotype appeared many times. The genes are TRBV25-1 and TRBJ2-7; the D is unclear. The CDR3 length is 14 residues. V shed 4 bases and J shed 0 bases, with 10 bases lying between them. CDR1 MGHDK and CDR2 SYGVNS come from the germline V gene. In DNA, the CDR3 is TGTGCCAGCAGTGGTGGCAGGAGCTCCTACGAGCAGTACTTC. It is translated as CASSGGRSSYEQYF.

V usage is TRBV7-9 and J usage is TRBJ1-1; the D is unclear. The CDR3 loop spans 13 amino acids. V was cut by 6 bases and J by 4 bases, with 12 bases left in between. The germline V gene encodes CDR1 SEHNR and CDR2 FQNEAQ (reference sequence). The CDR3 region is CASRIKGGTEAFF. CDR3 coding DNA: TGTGCCAGCAGAATTAAGGGAGGCACTGAAGCTTTCTTT.